Reported below is one T cell receptor (beta chain). Libraries were prepared by immunoSEQ multiplex PCR; TCRdb keeps only in-frame clonotypes and omits some of them. This table holds 100,000 or so clones, about 92% found once. This entry is derived from a study of T cell changes during pregnancy in multiple sclerosis. Trimming cost V 7 bases and J 3 bases, with 19 bases left between them. The CDR3 has 15 residues. Germline values: CDR1 MNHNS, CDR2 SASEGT. This clonotype was obtained from a female donor with multiple sclerosis, enrolled in a pregnancy study. The rearrangement joins TRBV6-1 to TRBJ2-7; TRBD2 is a possible D gene (5 bases). Specimen: peripheral blood, collected in the second trimester of pregnancy. CDR3 bases: TGTGCCAGCACCCTTAAGCCGGGGTCGGGCTACGAGCAGTACTTC. As protein: CASTLKPGSGYEQYF.